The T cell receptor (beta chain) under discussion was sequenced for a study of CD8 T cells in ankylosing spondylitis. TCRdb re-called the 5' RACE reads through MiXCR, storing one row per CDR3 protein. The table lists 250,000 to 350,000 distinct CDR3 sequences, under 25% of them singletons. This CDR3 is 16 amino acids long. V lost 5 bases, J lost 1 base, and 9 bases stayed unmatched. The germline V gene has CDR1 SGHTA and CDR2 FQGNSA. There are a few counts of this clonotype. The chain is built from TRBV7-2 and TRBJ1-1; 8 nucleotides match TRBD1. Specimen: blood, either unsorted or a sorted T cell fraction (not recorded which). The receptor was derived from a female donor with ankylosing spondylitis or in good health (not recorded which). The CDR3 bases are TGTGCCAGCAGCCCACTCCGTGACAGGGGGAACACTGAAGCTTTCTTT. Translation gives CASSPLRDRGNTEAFF.